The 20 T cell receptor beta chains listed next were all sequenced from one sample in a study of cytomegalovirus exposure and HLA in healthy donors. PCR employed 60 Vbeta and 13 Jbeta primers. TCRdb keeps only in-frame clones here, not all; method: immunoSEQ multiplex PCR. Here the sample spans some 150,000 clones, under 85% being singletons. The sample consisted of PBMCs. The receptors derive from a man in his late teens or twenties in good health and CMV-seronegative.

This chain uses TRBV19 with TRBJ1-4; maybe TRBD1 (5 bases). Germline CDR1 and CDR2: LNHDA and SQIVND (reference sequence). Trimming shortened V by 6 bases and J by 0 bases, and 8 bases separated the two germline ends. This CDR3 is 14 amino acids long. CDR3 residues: CASRKGSTNEKLFF. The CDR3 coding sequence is TGTGCCAGTAGAAAGGGGTCAACTAATGAAAAACTGTTTTTT. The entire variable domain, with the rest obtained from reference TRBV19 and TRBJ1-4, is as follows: DGGITQSPKYLFRKEGQNVTLSCEQNLNHDAMYWYRQDPGQGLRLIYYSQIVNDFQKGDIAEGYSVSREKKESFPLTVTSAQKNPTAFYLCASRKGSTNEKLFFGSGTQLSVL.

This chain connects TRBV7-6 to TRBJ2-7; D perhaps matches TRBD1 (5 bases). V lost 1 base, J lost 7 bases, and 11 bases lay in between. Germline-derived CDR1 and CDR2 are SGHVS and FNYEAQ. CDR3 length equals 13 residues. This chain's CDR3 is CASSLDTAGEQYF. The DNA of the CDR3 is TGTGCCAGCAGCTTAGATACAGCAGGGGAGCAGTACTTC.

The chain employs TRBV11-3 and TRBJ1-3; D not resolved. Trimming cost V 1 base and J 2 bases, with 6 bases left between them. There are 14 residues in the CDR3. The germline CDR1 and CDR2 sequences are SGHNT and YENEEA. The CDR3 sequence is CASSLAGTGNTIYF. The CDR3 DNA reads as TGTGCCAGCAGCTTAGCGGGAACTGGAAACACCATATATTTT.

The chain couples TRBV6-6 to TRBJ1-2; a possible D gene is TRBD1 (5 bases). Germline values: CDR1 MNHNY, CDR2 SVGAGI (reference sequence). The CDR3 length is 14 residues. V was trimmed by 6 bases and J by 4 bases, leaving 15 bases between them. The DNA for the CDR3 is TGTGCCAGCAGCCCATCCTGGGGGGGCTATGGCTACACCTTC. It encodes CASSPSWGGYGYTF.

The CDR3 sequence: CASSLGQASSYEQYF. For the CDR3, the DNA is TGTGCCAGCAGCTTGGGACAGGCCAGCTCCTACGAGCAGTACTTC. This chain uses TRBV5-6 with TRBJ2-7, with D perhaps matching TRBD1 (6 bases). Germline CDR1 SGHDT, CDR2 YYEEEE. The germline V and J ends were trimmed by 0 bases and 0 bases, with 10 bases remaining between them. The CDR3 covers 15 residues. The full variable domain, its missing parts supplied by reference TRBV5-6 and TRBJ2-7, is DAGVTQSPTHLIKTRGQQVTLRCSPKSGHDTVSWYQQALGQGPQFIFQYYEEEERQRGNFPDRFSGHQFPNYSSELNVNALLLGDSALYLCASSLGQASSYEQYFGPGTRLTVT.

CDR3 residues: CASSLGLAGGADTQYF. In DNA, the CDR3 is TGTGCCAGCTCACTTGGACTAGCGGGGGGTGCAGATACGCAGTATTTT. The rearrangement links TRBV2 to TRBJ2-3, with 14 bases that match TRBD2. V shed 8 bases, J shed 4 bases, and the junction held 8 bases outside the gene matches. The germline gives CDR1 SNHLY, CDR2 FYNNEI. The CDR3 loop spans 16 amino acids.

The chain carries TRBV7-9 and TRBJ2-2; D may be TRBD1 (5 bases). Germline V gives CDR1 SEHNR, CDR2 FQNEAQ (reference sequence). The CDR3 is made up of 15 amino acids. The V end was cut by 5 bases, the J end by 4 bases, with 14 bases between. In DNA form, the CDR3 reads TGTGCCAGCAGCACCCACCTACAGGTCACCGGGGAGCTGTTTTTT. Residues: CASSTHLQVTGELFF.

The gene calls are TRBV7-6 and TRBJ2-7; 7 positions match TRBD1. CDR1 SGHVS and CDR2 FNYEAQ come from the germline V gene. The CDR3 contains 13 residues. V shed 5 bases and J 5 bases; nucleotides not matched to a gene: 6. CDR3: CASSKGQFNEQYF. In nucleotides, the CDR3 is TGTGCCAGCAGCAAGGGACAGTTCAACGAGCAGTACTTC.

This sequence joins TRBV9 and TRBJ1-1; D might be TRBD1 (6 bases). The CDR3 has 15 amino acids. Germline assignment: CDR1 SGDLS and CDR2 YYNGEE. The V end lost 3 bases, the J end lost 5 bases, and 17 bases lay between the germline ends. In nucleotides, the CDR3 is TGTGCCAGCAGCGCGGGCGGGGGGCGCCGAACTGAAGCTTTCTTT. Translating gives CASSAGGGRRTEAFF.

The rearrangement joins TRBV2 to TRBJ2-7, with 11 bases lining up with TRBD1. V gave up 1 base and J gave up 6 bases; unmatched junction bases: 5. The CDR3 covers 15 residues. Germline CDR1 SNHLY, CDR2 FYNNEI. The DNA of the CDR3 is TGTGCCAGCAGTGAAGGAGGGACAGGGGGGACCGAGCAGTACTTC. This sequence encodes CASSEGGTGGTEQYF.

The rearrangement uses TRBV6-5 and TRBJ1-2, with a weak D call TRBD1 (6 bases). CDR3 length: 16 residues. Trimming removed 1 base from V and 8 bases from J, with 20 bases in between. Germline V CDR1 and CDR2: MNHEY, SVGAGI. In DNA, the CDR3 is TGTGCCAGCAGTTACTTATTAGGGGGGGGGTTTGTAGGCTACACCTTC. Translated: CASSYLLGGGFVGYTF.

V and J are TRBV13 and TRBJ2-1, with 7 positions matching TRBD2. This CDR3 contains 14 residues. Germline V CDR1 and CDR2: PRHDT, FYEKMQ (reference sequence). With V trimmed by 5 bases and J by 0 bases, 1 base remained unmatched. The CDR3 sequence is CASSGGGSYNEQFF. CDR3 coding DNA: TGTGCCAGCAGCGGGGGGGGCTCCTACAATGAGCAGTTCTTC. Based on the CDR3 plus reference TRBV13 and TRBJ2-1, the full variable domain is AAGVIQSPRHLIKEKRETATLKCYPIPRHDTVYWYQQGPGQDPQFLISFYEKMQSDKGSIPDRFSAQQFSDYHSELNMSSLELGDSALYFCASSGGGSYNEQFFGPGTRLTVL.

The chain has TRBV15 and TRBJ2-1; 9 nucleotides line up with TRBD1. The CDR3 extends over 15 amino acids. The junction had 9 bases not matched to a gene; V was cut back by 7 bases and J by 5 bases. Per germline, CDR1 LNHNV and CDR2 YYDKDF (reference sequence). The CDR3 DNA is TGTGCCACCACCAAAGGGACAGGGCACCACAATGAGCAGTTCTTC. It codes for CATTKGTGHHNEQFF.

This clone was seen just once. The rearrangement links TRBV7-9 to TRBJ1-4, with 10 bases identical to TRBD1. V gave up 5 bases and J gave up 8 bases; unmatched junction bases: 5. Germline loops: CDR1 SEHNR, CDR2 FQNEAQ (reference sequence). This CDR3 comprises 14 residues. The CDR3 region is CASSRTGGTEKLFF. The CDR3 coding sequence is TGTGCCAGCAGCCGGACAGGGGGAACCGAAAAACTGTTTTTT. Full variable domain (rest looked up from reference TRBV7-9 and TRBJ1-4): DTGVSQNPRHKITKRGQNVTFRCDPISEHNRLYWYRQTLGQGPEFLTYFQNEAQLEKSRLLSDRFSAERPKGSFSTLEIQRTEQGDSAMYLCASSRTGGTEKLFFGSGTQLSVL.

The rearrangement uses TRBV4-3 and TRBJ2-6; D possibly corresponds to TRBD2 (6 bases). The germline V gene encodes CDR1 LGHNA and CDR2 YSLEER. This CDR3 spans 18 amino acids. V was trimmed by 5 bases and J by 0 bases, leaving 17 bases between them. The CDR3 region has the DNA TGCGCCAGCAGCTCAAATCGGCGCGGGACCTCTGGGGCCAACGTCCTGACTTTC. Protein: CASSSNRRGTSGANVLTF.

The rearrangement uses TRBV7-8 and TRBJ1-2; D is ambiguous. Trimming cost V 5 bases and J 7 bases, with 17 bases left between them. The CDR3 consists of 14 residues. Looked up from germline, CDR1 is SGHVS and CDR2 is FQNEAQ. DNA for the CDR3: TGTGCCAGCAGCCCCCTGAGGAGGGTTAGTGGCTACACCTTC. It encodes CASSPLRRVSGYTF.

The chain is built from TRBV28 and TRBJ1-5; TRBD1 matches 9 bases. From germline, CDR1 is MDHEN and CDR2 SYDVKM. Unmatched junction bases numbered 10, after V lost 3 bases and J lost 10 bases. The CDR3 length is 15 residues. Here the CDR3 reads CASSLWGQGGGPQHF. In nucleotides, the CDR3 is TGTGCCAGCAGTTTGTGGGGACAGGGAGGGGGTCCCCAGCATTTT.

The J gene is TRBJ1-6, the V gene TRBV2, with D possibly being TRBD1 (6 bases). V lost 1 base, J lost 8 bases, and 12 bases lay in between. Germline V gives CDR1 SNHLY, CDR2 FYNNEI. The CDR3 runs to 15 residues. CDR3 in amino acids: CASSEEGRGYSPLHF. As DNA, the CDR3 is TGTGCCAGCAGTGAAGAAGGCAGGGGTTATTCACCCCTCCACTTT.

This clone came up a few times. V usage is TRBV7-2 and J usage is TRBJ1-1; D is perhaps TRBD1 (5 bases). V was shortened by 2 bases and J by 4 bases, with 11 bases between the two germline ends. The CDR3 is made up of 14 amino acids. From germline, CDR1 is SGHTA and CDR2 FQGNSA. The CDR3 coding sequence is TGTGCCAGCAGCTTATTGGCCAGGGCCACTGAAGCTTTCTTT. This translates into CASSLLARATEAFF.

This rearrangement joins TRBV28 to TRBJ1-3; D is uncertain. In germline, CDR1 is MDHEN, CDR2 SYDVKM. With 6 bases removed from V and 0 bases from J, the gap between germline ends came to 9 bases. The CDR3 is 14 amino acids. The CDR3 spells CASRWEVSGNTIYF. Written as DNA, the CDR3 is TGTGCCAGCAGGTGGGAGGTCTCTGGAAACACCATATATTTT.